A single sample is the source of the 27 T cell receptor beta chains below, sequenced in a study of T cells after yellow fever vaccination. TCRdb re-called the 5' RACE reads through MiXCR, storing one row per CDR3 protein. Of around 230,000 distinct CDR3 sequences in the sample, less than 7.5% are singletons; the top ten hold about 1%. The sample in question was CD4+ T cells sorted from PBMCs, obtained on the day of the yellow fever booster vaccination. These receptors were taken from a man aged 30-40 years who received the YFV17D yellow fever vaccine.

The V and J genes are TRBV5-4 and TRBJ2-7, with 9 bases fitting TRBD2. The V gene end was trimmed by 2 bases and the J gene end by 2 bases; junction bases not matched to a gene: 5. This CDR3 comprises 15 residues. Germline CDR1 is SGHNT and CDR2 is YYREEE (reference sequence). CDR3 DNA: TGTGCCAGCAGCTTAAGCGGGAGGCCCCCCTACGAGCAGTACTTC. This translates into CASSLSGRPPYEQYF.

In this sample, this clonotype turned up a few times. This chain connects TRBV9 to TRBJ2-2; tentatively, D is TRBD2 (6 bases). This CDR3 is 13 amino acids long. Deletions cut 3 bases from V and 6 bases from J, with 9 bases between. Germline CDR1 reads SGDLS; CDR2 reads YYNGEE. The DNA for the CDR3 is TGTGCCAGCAGCGCCCGGGGGTCCGGGGAGCTGTTTTTT. Translation: CASSARGSGELFF.

The sample holds a few counts of this clonotype. V usage is TRBV30 and J usage is TRBJ1-4, with D unresolved. V dropped 3 bases and J dropped 8 bases, with 13 bases sitting between them. Germline lookup yields CDR1 GTSNPN and CDR2 SVGIG (reference sequence). The CDR3 sequence is 13 residues long. Written as DNA, the CDR3 is TGTGCCTGGAGACTGTGGCCCTCCGAAAAACTGTTTTTT. Amino acid sequence: CAWRLWPSEKLFF.

The V and J genes are TRBV19 and TRBJ2-1; possible D gene TRBD2, 6 bases. This CDR3 has 12 residues. Germline-derived CDR1 and CDR2 are LNHDA and SQIVND (reference sequence). The germline V and J ends were trimmed by 10 bases and 9 bases, with 16 bases remaining between them. CDR3 sequence reads: CATGDFGGEQFF. The CDR3 DNA reads TGTGCCACCGGGGACTTCGGAGGTGAGCAGTTCTTC. Complete variable domain (other parts from reference TRBV19 and TRBJ2-1): DGGITQSPKYLFRKEGQNVTLSCEQNLNHDAMYWYRQDPGQGLRLIYYSQIVNDFQKGDIAEGYSVSREKKESFPLTVTSAQKNPTAFYLCATGDFGGEQFFGPGTRLTVL.

This clonotype has at least ten counts. This chain links TRBV3-1 with TRBJ2-1, with TRBD2 matching 8 bases. The germline gives CDR1 LGHDT, CDR2 YNNKEL (reference sequence). The CDR3 consists of 14 residues. V trimming: 5 bases; J trimming: 2 bases; junction bases outside the gene matches: 2. This chain's CDR3 is CASSVSGTYNEQFF. The CDR3, as DNA: TGTGCCAGCAGCGTTAGCGGGACCTACAATGAGCAGTTCTTC.

The chain recombines TRBV5-1 with TRBJ2-1, with 9 bases matching TRBD2. V lost 1 base and J lost 8; bases outside the gene matches: 7. Per germline, CDR1 SGHRS and CDR2 YFSETQ. This CDR3 spans 15 amino acids. In nucleotides, the CDR3 is TGCGCCAGCAGCTTGTTGGCTAGCGGGATCCATGAGCAGTTCTTC. It specifies CASSLLASGIHEQFF.

This clonotype has a handful of counts. The chain combines TRBV18 with TRBJ2-7; TRBD2 matches 8 bases. Germline values: CDR1 KGHSH, CDR2 LQKENI. V shed 3 bases and J 4 bases; nucleotides not matched to a gene: 8. The CDR3 consists of 15 residues. The CDR3 nucleotides are TGTGCCAGCTCACCCACCCGGGAGGGCGGTTACGAGCAGTACTTC. Protein product: CASSPTREGGYEQYF.

The rearrangement joins TRBV6-1 to TRBJ2-2, with D possibly TRBD1 on 5 matching bases. The V and J ends lost 11 bases and 2 bases respectively, with 12 bases between them. Germline loops: CDR1 MNHNS, CDR2 SASEGT. There are 13 residues in the CDR3. The CDR3 is CAGAAHNTGELFF. Here the CDR3 DNA reads TGTGCCGGGGCGGCACATAACACCGGGGAGCTGTTTTTT.

J is TRBJ2-1 and V is TRBV5-4; 8 bases align to TRBD2. Germline V gene data show CDR1 as SGHNT and CDR2 as YYREEE (reference sequence). V was clipped by 4 bases and J by 3 bases; unmatched bases: 6. This CDR3 spans 15 amino acids. The CDR3 DNA reads TGTGCCAGCAGCCCGTCGGGAGGGCGCTACAATGAGCAGTTCTTC. Its translation is CASSPSGGRYNEQFF.

Details on this clonotype: A much larger clone is a single base away; this may be a read error. The chain joins TRBV15 to TRBJ2-1; 8 nucleotides line up with TRBD2. CDR1 and CDR2 from the germline V gene are LNHNV and YYDKDF (reference sequence). CDR3 size: 15 residues. CDR3 bases: TGTACCACCAGCAGACCTAGCGGGTCCTACAATGAGCAGTTCTTC. Protein: CTTSRPSGSYNEQFF.

The table lists this clonotype with many counts. The chain is built from TRBV10-3 and TRBJ2-1; D tentatively fits TRBD1 or TRBD2 (6 bases each). V lost 4 bases to trimming and J lost 8 bases, with 18 bases between them. Germline lookup yields CDR1 ENHRY and CDR2 SYGVKD. The CDR3 contains 15 residues. The CDR3, as DNA: TGTGCCATCAGTGTTGGAGGGGACACCAGCGATGAGCAGTTCTTC. It translates to CAISVGGDTSDEQFF.

This clonotype was detected only a few times. The chain uses TRBV20-1 and TRBJ2-3; D perhaps matches TRBD1 (6 bases). Looked up from germline, CDR1 is DFQATT and CDR2 is SNEGSKA (reference sequence). V shed 2 bases and J shed 4 bases, with 19 bases lying between them. The CDR3 has 16 residues. In DNA, the CDR3 is TGCAGTGCTAGAACGTCCGTGGACAGAGCTTCAGATACGCAGTATTTT. This encodes CSARTSVDRASDTQYF.

This chain uses TRBV10-3 with TRBJ2-1; the D is unclear. Looked up from germline, CDR1 is ENHRY and CDR2 is SYGVKD. Trimming stripped 0 bases from V and 5 bases from J, with 5 bases between. The CDR3 length is 13 residues. The CDR3, as DNA: TGTGCCATCAGTGAGTCGAGAGACAATGAGCAGTTCTTC. Protein product: CAISESRDNEQFF.

This chain links TRBV28 with TRBJ2-1; 11 nucleotides line up with TRBD2. CDR1 MDHEN and CDR2 SYDVKM come from the germline V gene. The trim removed 7 bases at V and 10 bases at J, leaving 9 bases unmatched. CDR3 length: 14 residues. The CDR3 loop reads CASNGVSGRGEQFF. CDR3 in DNA: TGTGCCAGCAACGGGGTTAGCGGGAGGGGGGAGCAGTTCTTC. Full variable domain (outside the CDR3, taken from reference TRBV28 and TRBJ2-1): DVKVTQSSRYLVKRTGEKVFLECVQDMDHENMFWYRQDPGLGLRLIYFSYDVKMKEKGDIPEGYSVSREKKERFSLILESASTNQTSMYLCASNGVSGRGEQFFGPGTRLTVL.

This clonotype was detected ten times or more. The V and J genes are TRBV24-1 and TRBJ2-3; no firm D call. CDR1 and CDR2 from the germline V gene are KGHDR and SFDVKD. Deletions cut 6 bases from V and 5 bases from J, with 17 bases between. The CDR3 runs to 15 residues. The CDR3 here is CATSWSGPPLDTQYF. The DNA for the CDR3 is TGTGCCACCAGTTGGTCCGGTCCCCCGTTAGATACGCAGTATTTT.

This clonotype was seen a few times. The chain employs TRBV20-1 and TRBJ2-1; D is unclear. The V end was cut by 1 base, the J end by 10 bases, with 8 bases between. This CDR3 comprises 11 residues. Germline-derived CDR1 and CDR2 are DFQATT and SNEGSKA (reference sequence). CDR3 DNA sequence: TGCAGTGCTAGAGTAGCCAACGAGCAGTTCTTC. This encodes CSARVANEQFF.

The sample holds a few counts of this clonotype. The rearrangement links TRBV6-1 to TRBJ2-3; D is possibly TRBD1 (5 bases). The CDR3 runs to 17 residues. With 5 bases removed from V and 0 bases from J, the gap between germline ends came to 18 bases. CDR1 is MNHNS and CDR2 is SASEGT in the germline V gene. In nucleotides, the CDR3 is TGTGCCAGCAGTACCCCGATGGGGCGACCCAGCACAGATACGCAGTATTTT. Protein product: CASSTPMGRPSTDTQYF.

This clonotype was observed many times. The V call is TRBV29-1, the J call TRBJ2-2; D unclear. This CDR3 comprises 13 residues. CDR1 is SQVTM, CDR2 ANQGSEA, per germline. The ends were cut back, 3 bases at V and 5 bases at J, with 10 bases in the middle. CDR3 sequence reads: CSVDLFGTGELFF. Here the CDR3 DNA reads TGCAGCGTTGACCTCTTCGGTACCGGGGAGCTGTTTTTT.

As DNA, the CDR3 is TGCAGTGCTACCGGGGTGGGAGGCTCCTACGAGCAGTACTTC. Translation: CSATGVGGSYEQYF. The J gene is TRBJ2-7, the V gene TRBV20-1, with a possible D match to TRBD2 (6 bases). With 4 bases removed from V and 0 bases from J, the gap between germline ends came to 13 bases. The CDR3 contains 14 residues. CDR1 and CDR2 (germline): DFQATT, SNEGSKA (reference sequence).

This clonotype has more than one count but fewer than ten. The J gene is TRBJ1-2, the V gene TRBV7-2, with D perhaps TRBD1 (6 bases). V dropped 0 bases and J dropped 7 bases, with 9 bases sitting between them. This CDR3 spans 13 amino acids. Germline V CDR1 and CDR2: SGHTA, FQGNSA. The CDR3 spells CASSLAGALGYTF. The CDR3 DNA follows: TGTGCCAGCAGCTTAGCGGGGGCCCTTGGCTACACCTTC.

This clonotype was found many times. This chain joins TRBV11-1 and TRBJ2-1, with 11 bases that match TRBD1. With 0 bases clipped from V and 4 bases from J, the junction kept 8 bases outside the gene matches. This CDR3 is built from 18 residues. Germline values: CDR1 SGHAT, CDR2 FQDESV (reference sequence). CDR3: CASSLAGRDRGFYNEQFF. The CDR3 nucleotides read TGTGCCAGCAGCTTAGCGGGCCGGGACAGGGGGTTTTACAATGAGCAGTTCTTC.

This clonotype turned up a few times. The chain employs TRBV4-2 and TRBJ1-6; D gene unclear. Germline V gene data show CDR1 as LGHNA and CDR2 as YNFKEQ. The CDR3 loop spans 16 amino acids. Trimming took off 1 base at V and 8 bases at J, with 15 bases between the two ends. For the CDR3, the DNA is TGTGCCAGCAGCCAAGTCAAGAGGGTCTTGGATTCACCCCTCCACTTT. Its translation: CASSQVKRVLDSPLHF.

This clonotype showed up just a few times. The chain employs TRBV5-6 and TRBJ2-1, with D possibly matching TRBD2 (6 bases). V lost 3 bases, J lost 2 bases, and 18 bases lay in between. CDR1 SGHDT and CDR2 YYEEEE come from the germline V gene. The CDR3 is 17 residues long. CDR3 nucleotides: TGTGCCAGCAGCTGGAACATCGGAGGCGGGACCTACAATGAGCAGTTCTTC. Translating gives CASSWNIGGGTYNEQFF.

This clonotype was seen ten or more times. The chain combines TRBV15 with TRBJ1-1; no clear D. The CDR3 has 18 amino acids. Trimming stripped 0 bases from V and 0 bases from J, with 17 bases between. Germline loops: CDR1 LNHNV, CDR2 YYDKDF (reference sequence). CDR3 bases: TGTGCCACCAGCAGAGATACTTGGGATTACCTAATGAACACTGAAGCTTTCTTT. Translated: CATSRDTWDYLMNTEAFF.

This chain joins TRBV14 and TRBJ2-5; TRBD2 matches 9 bases. J lost 5 bases, V lost 6 bases, and 4 bases had no gene match. This CDR3 is built from 13 residues. Germline loops: CDR1 SGHDN, CDR2 FVKESK. CDR3 nucleotide sequence: TGTGCCAGCAGTCACCTAGCGGGGGAGACCCAGTACTTC. Protein: CASSHLAGETQYF.

This clonotype was found a few times. The chain carries TRBV20-1 and TRBJ2-5, with TRBD1 matching 8 bases. Germline trimming cut 6 bases from V and 3 bases from J; bases unmatched to any gene: 9. Germline values: CDR1 DFQATT, CDR2 SNEGSKA (reference sequence). This CDR3 comprises 14 residues. The CDR3 region is CSARTMTGEETQYF. The CDR3 region has the DNA TGCAGTGCCAGGACCATGACAGGGGAAGAGACCCAGTACTTC.

The chain uses TRBV12-3 or TRBV12-4 and TRBJ1-2, with 7 positions matching TRBD1. The CDR3 runs 18 residues. With V trimmed by 10 bases and J by 1 base, 21 bases remained unmatched. The CDR3 region has the DNA TGTGCCATCTGTTATTACTCGCTCCGGGACAGCCATAACTATGGCTACACCTTC. Translation: CAICYYSLRDSHNYGYTF.